These T cell receptor beta chains were read from a single sample in a study of cytotoxic CD8 clonotypes in ibrutinib-treated CLL. Profiling relied on immunoSEQ multiplex PCR, and the TCRdb table lists in-frame clones only, not all of them. Altogether roughly 53,000 clones are present, about 54% being singletons, with the ten largest covering 20% to 30%. Sequenced here: PBMCs, sampled at disease progression, from a patient treated with ibrutinib. These TCRs come from a human donor with chronic lymphocytic leukemia. Each CDR3 is given with its conserved first and last residue. The order of the fields is J gene, D gene, CDR3 length, clone size, V gene, CDR3 DNA, CDR3 protein. D genes are given only for firm matches. Clone size is shown for a subset of rows, as once, few, many or a class of expanded clone.

TRBJ2-7	TRBD2	16	few	TRBV18	TGTGCCAGCTCACCACCGGGACTAGCGGGAGCGGGTGAGCAGTACTTC	CASSPPGLAGAGEQYF
TRBJ1-2	.	12	few	TRBV2	TGTGCCAGCATGTTTGGGTTAAATGGCTACACCTTC	CASMFGLNGYTF
TRBJ2-3	.	16	.	TRBV25-1	TGTGCCAGCAGTGAAAGGACGGGGTGGCTCACAGATACGCAGTATTTT	CASSERTGWLTDTQYF
TRBJ2-1	.	14	.	TRBV6-5	TGTGCCAGCAGTTCCATAAGAATAAGGAATGAGCAGTTCTTC	CASSSIRIRNEQFF
TRBJ2-5	.	15	once	TRBV9	TGTGCCAGCAGCCCTAGTCTAGGGATTCAAGAGACCCAGTACTTC	CASSPSLGIQETQYF
TRBJ2-7	TRBD2	16	.	TRBV7-3	TGTGCCAGCAGCCCTAATAGCGGGAGGGCGTTCTACGAGCAGTACTTC	CASSPNSGRAFYEQYF
TRBJ2-7	.	14	.	TRBV7-2	TGTGCCAGCAGCTTTGAGGCGGTATCCTACGAGCAGTACTTC	CASSFEAVSYEQYF
TRBJ2-1	TRBD1	15	few	TRBV4-2	TGTGCCAGCAGCCAAGGGACAGGGGTCCACAATGAGCAGTTCTTC	CASSQGTGVHNEQFF
TRBJ2-5	.	10	.	TRBV7-6	TGTGCCAGCAGTCGGGAGACCCAGTACTTC	CASSRETQYF
TRBJ1-2	.	12	few	TRBV6-5	TGTGCCAGCAGTTACCTGGGTAATGGCTACACCTTC	CASSYLGNGYTF
TRBJ1-2	TRBD1	17	.	TRBV4-1	TGCGCCAGCAGCCAAGATCGGGACAGGGTGCATAACTATGGCTACACCTTC	CASSQDRDRVHNYGYTF
TRBJ2-7	.	13	.	TRBV21-1	TGTGCCAGCAGCAACAGGGGGCCCTACGAGCAGTACTTC	CASSNRGPYEQYF
TRBJ1-5	.	15	.	TRBV5-1	TGCGCCAGCAGCTCATTACCCGATGGGGGTCAGCCCCAGCATTTT	CASSSLPDGGQPQHF
TRBJ2-3	TRBD2	15	.	TRBV6-4	TGTGCCAGCAGCCGACTAGCGGGAGGGACAGATACGCAGTATTTT	CASSRLAGGTDTQYF
TRBJ2-4	TRBD2	13	.	TRBV10-1	TGCGCCAGCCGGCCTAGCGGGAGAGCCTCCCGGACCTTC	CASRPSGRASRTF
TRBJ2-3	.	14	.	TRBV21-1	TGTGCCAGCAGCATACCCAGCAGCACAGATACGCAGTATTTT	CASSIPSSTDTQYF
TRBJ1-1	.	18	.	TRBV11-2	TGTGCCAGCAGCCCGGGGCGGGACTTTCTCATTGCGAACACTGAAGCTTTCTTT	CASSPGRDFLIANTEAFF
TRBJ1-5	.	13	.	TRBV6-5	TGTGCCAGCAGTAGAGATAGCAATCAGCCCCAGCATTTT	CASSRDSNQPQHF
TRBJ2-3	.	20	.	TRBV15	TGTGCCACCAGCAGAGACTGGGGGGGGCGCGCAAGGAAAGGCACAGATACGCAGTATTTT	CATSRDWGGRARKGTDTQYF
TRBJ2-7	TRBD2	13	few	TRBV6-6	TGTGCCACCACGGGCGGGGGGGCATACGAGCAGTACTTC	CATTGGGAYEQYF
TRBJ2-7	.	14	once	TRBV7-3	TGTGCCAGCAAAAAAGGGACATCGTCCTACGAGCAGTACTTC	CASKKGTSSYEQYF
TRBJ2-7	.	22	.	TRBV28	TGTGCCAGCAGTTTAGCCCCTTGGTCCCCCGACAGGAACAAGGCCCACAACTACGAGCAGTACTTC	CASSLAPWSPDRNKAHNYEQYF
TRBJ2-7	.	13	few	TRBV30	TGTGCCTGGAGTGTAACGGGGGTACACGAGCAGTACTTC	CAWSVTGVHEQYF
TRBJ1-2	.	11	.	TRBV6-5	TGTGCCAGCAGCAACGGCTATGGCTACACCTTC	CASSNGYGYTF
TRBJ2-1	TRBD1	18	.	TRBV5-6	TGTGCCAGCAGCTTTTTGTTCCGTGAGACAGGGAATAGGAATGAGCAGTTCTTC	CASSFLFRETGNRNEQFF
TRBJ1-3	.	15	few	TRBV2	TGTGCCAGCAGCGAAGGAAGAAGCTCTGGAAACACCATATATTTT	CASSEGRSSGNTIYF
TRBJ1-1	.	14	.	TRBV5-1	TGCGCCAGCAGCTTCACTCAAGGGAACACTGAAGCTTTCTTT	CASSFTQGNTEAFF
TRBJ2-7	TRBD2	15	.	TRBV28	TGTGCCAGCAGTCCCTCTAGCGGGAGAGGTTTCGAGCAGTACTTC	CASSPSSGRGFEQYF
TRBJ2-7	TRBD1	12	few	TRBV29-1	TGCAGCGTACCGGGACAGGGGAACGAGCAGTACTTC	CSVPGQGNEQYF
TRBJ2-6	.	16	few	TRBV19	TGTGCCAGTAGTATTTGGGGCTCGCAAGGGGCCAACGTCCTGACTTTC	CASSIWGSQGANVLTF
TRBJ1-3	TRBD1	15	.	TRBV11-2	TGTGCCAGCAGCGACGAGGGGGCAGCTGGAAACACCATATATTTT	CASSDEGAAGNTIYF
TRBJ1-1	TRBD1	14	.	TRBV9	TGTGCCAGCAGCCTGGGACAGGGGAACACTGAAGCTTTCTTT	CASSLGQGNTEAFF
TRBJ2-5	.	10	.	TRBV11-2	TGTGCCACCTCCGAAGAGACCCAGTACTTC	CATSEETQYF
TRBJ1-1	.	14	once	TRBV2	TGTGCCGGAAAATTGGGGGTAGCGGCCACTGAAGCTTTCTTT	CAGKLGVAATEAFF
TRBJ1-1	.	10	.	TRBV20-1	TGCAGCGTTGGACGGGGAGAAGCTTTCTTT	CSVGRGEAFF
TRBJ1-5	.	13	.	TRBV30	TGTGCCTGGAGTGTAAATCCGTTTCAGCCCCAGCATTTT	CAWSVNPFQPQHF
TRBJ1-5	TRBD1	15	.	TRBV19	TGTGCCAGTAGTACCCAGCAGGGGGAGAATCAGCCCCAGCATTTT	CASSTQQGENQPQHF
TRBJ1-1	.	14	.	TRBV18	TGTGCCAGCTCACTGTCGGACGGGAACACTGAAGCTTTCTTT	CASSLSDGNTEAFF
TRBJ2-5	TRBD1	14	.	TRBV23-1	TGCGCCAGCAGTCACGACAGGGGTCAGGAGACCCAGTACTTC	CASSHDRGQETQYF
TRBJ2-7	.	14	.	TRBV7-3	TGTGCCAGCAGCTTAAAGGCCGGGACCCACGAGCAGTACTTC	CASSLKAGTHEQYF
TRBJ2-7	TRBD2	14	.	TRBV27	TGTGCCAGCAGTCTTAGCGGGGACTCCTACGAGCAGTACTTC	CASSLSGDSYEQYF
TRBJ2-3	TRBD2	14	once	TRBV27	TGTGCCAGCAGTTCTCGAGCGGGAGCCGTCGCGCAGTATTTT	CASSSRAGAVAQYF
TRBJ1-5	TRBD1	16	.	TRBV7-9	TGTGCCAGCAGCTTAGCAGACAGGGGACGGAATCAGCCCCAGCATTTT	CASSLADRGRNQPQHF
TRBJ1-2	.	13	.	TRBV5-1	TGCGCCAGCAGCTTGGGCGTAAACTATGGCTACACCTTC	CASSLGVNYGYTF
TRBJ1-5	.	12	.	TRBV19	TGTGCCAGTAGGGATAGCAATCAGCCCCAGCATTTT	CASRDSNQPQHF